A single sample is the source of the 25 T cell receptor beta chains below, sequenced in a study of T-cell reconstitution after alpha-beta-depleted transplantation in children. Molecular barcoding with unique molecular identifiers was used for the TCRbeta library. MiXCR was run by TCRdb on the PCR reads, yielding one entry per CDR3 protein. The repertoire has fewer than 550,000 distinct CDR3 sequences, roughly 10% of them found once; the top ten carry 13% to 15%. Sequenced here: PBMCs, mostly from graft donor cells, sampled 180 days after TCRalphabeta/CD19-depleted stem cell transplant. The receptors come from a female patient under 10 years old who had a stem cell transplant for aplastic anemia, so the T cells may come from the graft donor.

Only a few counts were recorded for this clonotype. The chain has TRBV4-1 and TRBJ2-3; D perhaps matches TRBD2 (6 bases). Germline CDR1 reads MGHRA; CDR2 reads YSYEKL. Trimming cost V 1 base and J 14 bases, with 13 bases left between them. The CDR3 contains 12 residues. CDR3 nucleotide sequence: TGCGCCAGCAGCCAAGCGGACTACCCCCCGTATTTT. It codes for CASSQADYPPYF.

This clonotype was seen many times. The rearrangement links TRBV5-1 to TRBJ2-7; TRBD2 might be the D (5 bases). This CDR3 has 16 residues. Germline V gene lookup returns CDR1 SGHRS and CDR2 YFSETQ. The V gene lost 2 bases and the J gene lost 2 bases, with 17 bases spanning the gap. The CDR3 nucleotides read TGCGCCAGCAGCTTTCCCCGGGATCCTGAGCCCTACGAGCAGTACGTC. It yields the protein CASSFPRDPEPYEQYV.

The rearrangement links TRBV20-1 to TRBJ2-5; 10 nucleotides agree with TRBD2. After removal of 4 bases from V and 4 bases from J, the junction contained 3 bases not matched to a gene. This CDR3 has 13 amino acids. Germline CDR1 is DFQATT and CDR2 is SNEGSKA (reference sequence). The CDR3 spells CSAKRGGLETQYF. The CDR3 bases are TGCAGTGCTAAGCGGGGGGGCCTAGAGACCCAGTACTTC.

This sequence joins TRBV2 and TRBJ2-3; D gene uncertain. The CDR3 has 15 residues. The ends were cut back, 7 bases at V and 2 bases at J, with 16 bases in the middle. CDR1 and CDR2 (germline): SNHLY, FYNNEI. CDR3 loop: CASTQEALTTDTQYF. CDR3 nucleotides: TGTGCCAGCACCCAAGAGGCCCTGACCACAGATACGCAGTATTTT.

This clonotype was seen more than once but under ten times. CDR3 loop: CASRPRGRHYGYTF. The DNA for the CDR3 is TGTGCCAGCAGACCTCGGGGCAGACACTATGGCTACACCTTC. The rearrangement uses TRBV12-3 or TRBV12-4 and TRBJ1-2; D possibly corresponds to TRBD1 (5 bases). This CDR3 has 14 amino acids. The germline V and J ends were trimmed by 6 bases and 3 bases, with 14 bases remaining between them.

This chain connects TRBV7-6 to TRBJ2-3, with D uncertain. The germline CDR1 and CDR2 sequences are SGHVS and FNYEAQ. The CDR3 covers 14 residues. Trimming removed 2 bases from V and 2 bases from J, with 8 bases in between. The CDR3 bases are TGTGCCAGCAGCTTAAGAGGAGCCACAGATACGCAGTATTTT. Protein: CASSLRGATDTQYF.

This clonotype was counted a few times. The chain is built from TRBV7-2 and TRBJ2-2, with a tentative D call TRBD1 (6 bases). V shed 3 bases and J shed 1 base, with 12 bases lying between them. From germline, CDR1 is SGHTA and CDR2 FQGNSA. The CDR3 runs 16 residues. The CDR3 region has the DNA TGTGCCAGCAGCTTTACCGGGACACAGAACACCGGGGAGCTGTTTTTT. Amino acids: CASSFTGTQNTGELFF.

V gene TRBV3-1 combines with J gene TRBJ2-3; 8 nucleotides line up with TRBD2. The germline V gene encodes CDR1 LGHDT and CDR2 YNNKEL (reference sequence). This CDR3 is built from 14 residues. V lost 3 bases and J lost 6; bases outside the gene matches: 5. The CDR3 nucleotides read TGTGCCAGCAGCCACGGAGCGGGAGCGGATACGCAGTATTTT. Encoded protein: CASSHGAGADTQYF.

The chain is built from TRBV13 and TRBJ1-2, with D hard to call. The CDR3 has 14 residues. Looked up from germline, CDR1 is PRHDT and CDR2 is FYEKMQ (reference sequence). V was shortened by 1 base and J by 3 bases, with 9 bases between the two germline ends. The CDR3: CASSLEGFDYGYTF. The CDR3 DNA reads as TGTGCCAGCAGCTTAGAGGGTTTTGACTATGGCTACACCTTC.

This clonotype showed up just a few times. The rearrangement links TRBV12-3 or TRBV12-4 to TRBJ2-1; TRBD2 matches at 10 bases. The trim removed 0 bases at V and 4 bases at J, leaving 6 bases unmatched. The CDR3 is made up of 17 amino acids. The CDR3 nucleotides are TGTGCCAGCAGTTTAGCCAAGCTAGCGGGAGCGTACAATGAGCAGTTCTTC. Protein: CASSLAKLAGAYNEQFF.

A few counts support this clonotype. The rearrangement uses TRBV28 and TRBJ2-7; D call uncertain. V gave up 2 bases and J gave up 0 bases, with 8 bases separating them. CDR3 length equals 14 residues. Germline CDR1 is MDHEN and CDR2 is SYDVKM. The CDR3 nucleotides read TGTGCCAGCAGTTTACAGGTTCTCTCCTACGAGCAGTACTTC. This codes for CASSLQVLSYEQYF.

As concerns this clonotype: A junction end diverges from the germline sequence, so it may reflect a read error. The chain joins TRBV29-1 to TRBJ2-7; D gene ambiguous. The CDR3 runs to 12 residues. Germline lookup yields CDR1 SQVTM and CDR2 ANQGSEA. CDR3 DNA sequence: TGCAGCGTTGCGAACAGATCCTACCAGCAGTACTTC. It encodes CSVANRSYQQYF.

This clonotype was seen a handful of times. The chain employs TRBV6-5 and TRBJ2-1; D not certain. The germline V and J ends were trimmed by 1 base and 5 bases, with 9 bases remaining between them. Germline values: CDR1 MNHEY, CDR2 SVGAGI. The CDR3 contains 14 residues. The CDR3 reads CASSYFGPNNEQFF. CDR3 nucleotide sequence: TGTGCCAGCAGTTACTTCGGACCCAACAATGAGCAGTTCTTC.

This clonotype has a count of ten or more. The chain is built from TRBV7-6 and TRBJ1-1, with D possibly matching TRBD1 (5 bases). This CDR3 contains 11 residues. Germline CDR1 reads SGHVS; CDR2 reads FNYEAQ. Trimming removed 8 bases at V and 6 bases at J, with 10 bases between. In nucleotides, the CDR3 is TGTGCCAGCGGAAGGGGACCTGAAGCTTTCTTT. As protein: CASGRGPEAFF.

This clonotype occurred many times. V usage is TRBV12-3 or TRBV12-4 and J usage is TRBJ2-2; D ambiguous. V lost 5 bases, J lost 6 bases, and 10 bases lay in between. The CDR3 extends over 13 amino acids. In nucleotides, the CDR3 is TGTGCCAGCAGTCCGTCGGAGTCCGGGGAGCTGTTTTTT. It is translated as CASSPSESGELFF.

The V gene is TRBV7-8, the J gene TRBJ2-3; TRBD2 aligns across 8 bases. The ends lost 5 bases at V and 2 bases at J; junction bases unmatched: 12. The CDR3 is 17 residues long. Germline-derived CDR1 and CDR2 are SGHVS and FQNEAQ. Written as DNA, the CDR3 is TGTGCCAGCAGCCTTCCCGGGGTAGCGGGGTACACAGATACGCAGTATTTT. Its translation: CASSLPGVAGYTDTQYF.

This clonotype was counted only a few times. The genes are TRBV6-5 and TRBJ2-2, with no clear D. In germline, CDR1 is MNHEY, CDR2 SVGAGI. The CDR3 totals 14 residues. Trimming stripped 0 bases from V and 6 bases from J, with 8 bases between. The CDR3 DNA is TGTGCCAGCAGTTACTCAAGCTGGGCCGGGGAGCTGTTTTTT. This codes for CASSYSSWAGELFF.

The table lists this clonotype with a few counts. The J gene is TRBJ2-3, the V gene TRBV9; 12 bases line up with TRBD2. The germline gives CDR1 SGDLS, CDR2 YYNGEE. The CDR3 runs to 16 residues. V trimming: 4 bases; J trimming: 1 base; junction bases outside the gene matches: 4. Written as DNA, the CDR3 is TGTGCCAGCAGCCTTCTAGCGGGAGGGGGCACAGATACGCAGTATTTT. This sequence encodes CASSLLAGGGTDTQYF.

This clonotype was picked up a small number of times. The CDR3 here is CASSPREGARDEQFF. As DNA, the CDR3 is TGTGCCAGCAGTCCCCGGGAGGGGGCCAGAGATGAGCAGTTCTTC. This chain links TRBV12-3 or TRBV12-4 with TRBJ2-1; D may be TRBD2 (8 bases). The V gene lost 5 bases and the J gene lost 8 bases, with 19 bases spanning the gap. This CDR3 is built from 15 residues.

The chain has TRBV5-1 and TRBJ2-2; the D gene is possibly TRBD1 (6 bases). Trimming stripped 2 bases from V and 4 bases from J, with 15 bases between. The germline V gene encodes CDR1 SGHRS and CDR2 YFSETQ. The length of the CDR3 is 16 residues. DNA for the CDR3: TGCGCCAGCAGCTTTCGTCAGGGGCGCAGCACCGGGGAGCTGTTTTTT. Its protein product is CASSFRQGRSTGELFF.

The chain joins TRBV28 to TRBJ2-7; D tentatively reads TRBD1 or TRBD2 (6 bases each). This CDR3 contains 11 residues. Germline V gives CDR1 MDHEN, CDR2 SYDVKM. V was cut by 5 bases and J by 9 bases, with 11 bases left in between. CDR3 sequence (DNA): TGTGCCAGCAGTCAAGAGGGGGGGCAGTACTTC. The encoded protein is CASSQEGGQYF.

The genes are TRBV3-1 and TRBJ2-5; 11 bases map to TRBD2. V dropped 4 bases and J dropped 2; count of bases not matched to a gene: 6. CDR3 length: 16 amino acids. Germline CDR1 and CDR2: LGHDT and YNNKEL (reference sequence). The CDR3 here is CASSRRTSGLQETQYF. The CDR3 DNA follows: TGTGCCAGCAGCCGCAGGACTAGCGGGCTTCAAGAGACCCAGTACTTC.

This clonotype has ten or more counts. J is TRBJ2-6 and V is TRBV3-1; D is unclear. Trimming left V 4 bases short and J 2 bases short, with 12 bases between. Germline V gene data show CDR1 as LGHDT and CDR2 as YNNKEL (reference sequence). This CDR3 is 16 amino acids long. Here the CDR3 DNA reads TGTGCCAGCAGCCTTAATGTGGGCGCTGGGGCCAACGTCCTGACTTTC. It specifies CASSLNVGAGANVLTF.

V gene TRBV4-1 combines with J gene TRBJ2-1; D perhaps matches TRBD2 (6 bases). Deletions cut 1 base from V and 0 bases from J, with 13 bases between. The CDR3 totals 17 residues. Germline V lookup: CDR1 MGHRA, CDR2 YSYEKL. In nucleotides, the CDR3 is TGCGCCAGCAGCCAAGTCGAGCGGGCCCTCTCCTACAATGAGCAGTTCTTC. Amino acid sequence: CASSQVERALSYNEQFF.

This clonotype has ten or more counts. V and J are TRBV27 and TRBJ2-2, with 14 bases that match TRBD2. This CDR3 spans 16 amino acids. V shed 6 bases and J 5 bases; nucleotides not matched to a gene: 5. The germline V gene has CDR1 MNHEY and CDR2 SMNVEV (reference sequence). The CDR3 sequence: CASRWTSGRYTGELFF. CDR3 nucleotide sequence: TGTGCCAGCAGGTGGACTAGCGGGAGGTATACCGGGGAGCTGTTTTTT.